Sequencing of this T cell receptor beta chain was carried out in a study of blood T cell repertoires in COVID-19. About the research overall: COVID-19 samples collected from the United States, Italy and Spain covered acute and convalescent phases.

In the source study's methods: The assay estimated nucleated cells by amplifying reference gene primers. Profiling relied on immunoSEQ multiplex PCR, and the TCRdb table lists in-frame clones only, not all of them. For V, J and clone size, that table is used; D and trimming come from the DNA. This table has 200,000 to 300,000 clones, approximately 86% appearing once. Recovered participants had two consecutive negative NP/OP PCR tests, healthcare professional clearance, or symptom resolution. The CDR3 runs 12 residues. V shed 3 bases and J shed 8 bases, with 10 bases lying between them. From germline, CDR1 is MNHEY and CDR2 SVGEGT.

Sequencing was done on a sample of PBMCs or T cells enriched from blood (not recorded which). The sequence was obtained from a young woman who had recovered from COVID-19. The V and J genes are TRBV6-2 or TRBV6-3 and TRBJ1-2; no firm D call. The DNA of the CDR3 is TGTGCCAGCAGTTATGGAGGGCCGGGCTACACCTTC. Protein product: CASSYGGPGYTF.